These T cell receptor beta chains were read from a single sample in a study of blood T cell repertoires in COVID-19. Sequencing used immunoSEQ multiplex PCR; TCRdb keeps in-frame clones, though not all of them. This table has around 190,000 clones, approximately 73% appearing once. Sequencing input: PBMCs or T cells enriched from blood (not recorded which). Source of these receptors: a woman aged 45 to 65 with acute COVID-19. Each CDR3 is given with its conserved first and last residue. Size is omitted from some rows. Given values are once, few, many or a class for expanded clones.

TRBV28,TRBJ1-4,.,CASQVVTNEKLFF
TRBV4-1,TRBJ2-3,once,CASSQEGQGTQYF
TRBV7-2,TRBJ1-1,.,CASSPPGGLPTEAFF
TRBV3-1/TRBV3-2,TRBJ1-2,.,CASSRQGAWGYTF
TRBV7-6,TRBJ1-3,.,CASSLEIATPYSGNTIYF
TRBV6-5,TRBJ1-3,few,CASSYSQTTSGNTIYF
TRBV7-2,TRBJ2-3,.,CASSLAGYTQYF
TRBV28,TRBJ2-3,.,CASSTFRTTVDTQYF
TRBV20-1,TRBJ1-5,.,CSASLGTAYSNQPQHF
TRBV18,TRBJ1-4,.,CASSYGEANEKLFF
TRBV28,TRBJ2-2,few,CASSFTLAGKTGELFF
TRBV6-4,TRBJ1-6,.,CASSRGAGRDSPLHF
TRBV7-3,TRBJ2-2,few,CASSSASGQLTGELFF
TRBV5-4,TRBJ2-5,.,CASSRDSWETQYF
TRBV5-4,TRBJ1-1,few,CASSLWTGTAFF
TRBV7-8,TRBJ1-1,.,CASSLDMNTEAFF
TRBV7-8,TRBJ2-1,.,CASRLAGGSEQFF
TRBV5-1,TRBJ1-2,once,CASSPTGDYGYTF
TRBV28,TRBJ1-2,.,CASSFAPHARQEGYTF
TRBV25-1,TRBJ2-1,few,CASSGYRGLDNEQFF
TRBV27,TRBJ1-4,.,CASSLTGTAEKLFF
TRBV6-5,TRBJ1-6,.,CASSYSTQGNSPLHF
TRBV3-1/TRBV3-2,TRBJ2-5,.,CASSPGLAARQETQYF
TRBV4-1,TRBJ1-1,.,CASSQHTGGARRNEAFF
TRBV3-1/TRBV3-2,TRBJ1-3,.,CASSPPTGSGNTIYF
TRBV7-6,TRBJ2-1,once,CASSLLPTSGGNEQFF
TRBV4-1,TRBJ2-3,.,CASSPGQGATDTQYF
TRBV28,TRBJ2-5,.,CASSDGDGTRPYF
TRBV5-1,TRBJ2-3,.,CASSRGDGPDTQYF
TRBV5-6,TRBJ1-2,once,CASSSPGHRQGYGYTF
TRBV11-1,TRBJ1-3,.,CASSPIGGVKRNTIYF
TRBV25-1,TRBJ1-1,.,CASSRDRWNTEAFF
TRBV19,TRBJ1-3,.,CASSVATGASSGNTIYF
TRBV7-9,TRBJ2-2,.,CASRPGQGAHGELFF
TRBV5-1,TRBJ2-5,.,CASSSRTGGLETQYF
TRBV4-1,TRBJ1-3,.,CASSQSLQGTGNTIYF
TRBV27,TRBJ1-5,.,CASSFRGFGQPQHF
TRBV12-3/TRBV12-4,TRBJ1-1,few,CASSPGTQAFF
TRBV6-5,TRBJ1-3,.,CATRQGAHGNTIYF
TRBV28,TRBJ2-5,.,CASSFTGGLETQYF
TRBV5-1,TRBJ2-2,.,CASSLVATDTGELFF
TRBV2,TRBJ2-1,few,CASREGTGYNEQFF
TRBV18,TRBJ2-3,once,CASSPPGASGGITQYF
TRBV6-2/TRBV6-3,TRBJ1-2,.,CASSGQGQGYYGYTF
TRBV7-9,TRBJ1-1,.,CASSYTGNTEAFF
TRBV2,TRBJ2-5,.,CASNPGGSETQYF
TRBV12-3/TRBV12-4,TRBJ1-2,.,CASRVRTDGYTF
TRBV19,TRBJ2-3,few,CASSKGLAGGFLTDTQYF
TRBV6-5,TRBJ2-5,.,CASSWGGNGETQYF
TRBV11-3,TRBJ2-1,.,CASSLTGSSYNEQFF
TRBV4-3,TRBJ2-4,.,CASSQEFGRVLTKNIQYF
TRBV28,TRBJ1-2,.,CASRSSQGTGYTF
TRBV27,TRBJ2-3,.,CATADRGGTDTQYF